Below, 5 T cell receptor beta chains from the same sample are listed, as sequenced in a study of technical replicates of blood from several donors. The method was immunoSEQ multiplex PCR; TCRdb's version includes in-frame clones alone and lacks a portion of them. The sample shows 75,000 to 100,000 clones, about 94% of them seen only once. Sequenced sample: T cells isolated from PBMCs. Every receptor here comes from a human donor in good health.

The rearrangement uses TRBV5-6 and TRBJ2-2; D perhaps matches TRBD1 (6 bases). V was trimmed by 0 bases and J by 6 bases, leaving 6 bases between them. Germline lookup yields CDR1 SGHDT and CDR2 YYEEEE. This CDR3 has 13 residues. Here the CDR3 DNA reads TGTGCCAGCAGCTTGGACAGGGCCGGGGAGCTGTTTTTT. Its protein product is CASSLDRAGELFF.

The V call is TRBV7-2, the J call TRBJ1-2; a possible D gene is TRBD1 (6 bases). The CDR3 has 8 residues. The germline V gene has CDR1 SGHTA and CDR2 FQGNSA. The V end was cut by 11 bases, the J end by 8 bases, with 6 bases between. CDR3 amino acids: CAGGGYTF. CDR3 DNA sequence: TGTGCCGGGGGCGGCTACACCTTC.

This sequence joins TRBV27 and TRBJ1-5; possible D gene TRBD1, 5 bases. The CDR3 has 15 amino acids. The germline gives CDR1 MNHEY, CDR2 SMNVEV (reference sequence). V lost 1 base to trimming and J lost 4 bases, with 11 bases between them. The CDR3 DNA sequence: TGTGCCAGCAGTTTATACATTGGGACTAATCAGCCCCAGCATTTT. Translation gives CASSLYIGTNQPQHF.

The V gene is TRBV19, the J gene TRBJ2-7, with 7 positions matching TRBD1. Per germline, CDR1 LNHDA and CDR2 SQIVND (reference sequence). The CDR3 spans 12 residues. V lost 5 bases, J lost 5 bases, and 3 bases stayed unmatched. CDR3 loop: CASSLQGHEQYF. The CDR3, as DNA: TGTGCCAGTAGTTTACAGGGGCACGAGCAGTACTTC.

The chain links TRBV18 to TRBJ1-5, with D maybe TRBD1 (5 bases). The CDR3 sequence is 14 residues long. V was pared by 5 bases and J by 5 bases, with 13 bases between. In germline, CDR1 is KGHSH, CDR2 LQKENI. The CDR3 DNA sequence: TGTGCCAGCTCAATGGCAGGGCCTTATCAGCCCCAGCATTTT. It is translated as CASSMAGPYQPQHF.